This T cell receptor (beta chain) appears in the sequencing data of a study of blood T cell repertoires in COVID-19. V was pared by 0 bases and J by 0 bases, with 6 bases between. Germline-derived CDR1 and CDR2 are SGDLS and YYNGEE. The CDR3 is 14 amino acids. Some clones are missing from TCRdb's copy, which holds only in-frame ones; the method was immunoSEQ multiplex PCR. The top ten hold 9.8% of the sample, which has under 200,000 clones, approximately 85% seen once. The chain is built from TRBV9 and TRBJ1-2, with D perhaps matching TRBD1 (5 bases). The material sequenced was peripheral blood. The source of this sequence is a woman older than 75 with acute or convalescent COVID-19. The CDR3: CASSVGQTNYGYTF. The CDR3 DNA reads TGTGCCAGCAGCGTAGGACAGACTAACTATGGCTACACCTTC.